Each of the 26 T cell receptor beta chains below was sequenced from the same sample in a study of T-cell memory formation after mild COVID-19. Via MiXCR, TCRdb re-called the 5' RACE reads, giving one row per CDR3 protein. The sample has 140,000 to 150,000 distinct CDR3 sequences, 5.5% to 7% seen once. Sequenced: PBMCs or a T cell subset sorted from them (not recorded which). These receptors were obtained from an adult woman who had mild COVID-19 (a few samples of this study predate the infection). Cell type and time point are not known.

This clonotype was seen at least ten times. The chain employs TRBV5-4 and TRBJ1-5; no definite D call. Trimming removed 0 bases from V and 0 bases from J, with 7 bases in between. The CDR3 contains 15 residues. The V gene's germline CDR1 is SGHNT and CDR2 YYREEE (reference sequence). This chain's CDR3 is CASSLGLDSNQPQHF. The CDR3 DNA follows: TGTGCCAGCAGCTTGGGGTTGGATAGCAATCAGCCCCAGCATTTT.

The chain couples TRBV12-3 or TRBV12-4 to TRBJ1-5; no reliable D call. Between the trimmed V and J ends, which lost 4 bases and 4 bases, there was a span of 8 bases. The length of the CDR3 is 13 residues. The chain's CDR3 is CASSSQINQPQHF. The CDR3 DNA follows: TGTGCCAGCAGTTCCCAGATTAATCAGCCCCAGCATTTT.

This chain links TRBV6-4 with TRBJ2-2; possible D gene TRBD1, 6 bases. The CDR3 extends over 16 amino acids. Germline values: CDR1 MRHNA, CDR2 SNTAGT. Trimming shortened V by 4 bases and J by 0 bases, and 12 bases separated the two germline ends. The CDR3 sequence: CASSVAQGANTGELFF. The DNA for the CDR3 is TGTGCCAGCAGTGTTGCACAGGGCGCGAACACCGGGGAGCTGTTTTTT.

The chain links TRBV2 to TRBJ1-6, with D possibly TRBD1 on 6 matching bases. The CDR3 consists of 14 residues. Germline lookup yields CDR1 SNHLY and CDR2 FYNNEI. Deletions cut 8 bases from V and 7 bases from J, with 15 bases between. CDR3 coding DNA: TGTGCCAGCCAGGGGTCAGATCGGAATTCACCCCTCCACTTT. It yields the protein CASQGSDRNSPLHF.

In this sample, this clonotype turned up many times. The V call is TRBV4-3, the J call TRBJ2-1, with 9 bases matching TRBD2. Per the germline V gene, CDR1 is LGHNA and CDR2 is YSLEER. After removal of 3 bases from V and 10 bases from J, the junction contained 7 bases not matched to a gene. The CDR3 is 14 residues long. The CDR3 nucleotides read TGCGCCAGCAGCCAGCCGGGACTAGCACGAGAGCAGTTCTTC. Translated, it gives CASSQPGLAREQFF.

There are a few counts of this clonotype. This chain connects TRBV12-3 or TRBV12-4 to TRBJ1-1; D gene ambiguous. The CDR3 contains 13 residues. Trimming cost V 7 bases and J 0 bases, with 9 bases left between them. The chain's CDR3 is CASTLTLNTEAFF. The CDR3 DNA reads TGTGCCAGCACCCTGACATTGAACACTGAAGCTTTCTTT.

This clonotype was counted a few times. For the CDR3, the DNA is TGTGCCAGCAGTTTAGAGGGGGGCTACGAGCAGTACTTC. This translates into CASSLEGGYEQYF. The chain uses TRBV12-3 or TRBV12-4 and TRBJ2-7; D may match TRBD1 or TRBD2 (6 bases each). This CDR3 has 13 residues. V was trimmed by 1 base and J by 3 bases, leaving 7 bases between them.

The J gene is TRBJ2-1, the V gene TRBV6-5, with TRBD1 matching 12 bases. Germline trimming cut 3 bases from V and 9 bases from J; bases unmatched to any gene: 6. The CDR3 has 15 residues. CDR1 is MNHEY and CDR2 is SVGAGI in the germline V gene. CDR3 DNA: TGTGCCAGCAGTTATAGGGACAGGGGGCGGGCTGAGCAGTTCTTC. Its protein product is CASSYRDRGRAEQFF.

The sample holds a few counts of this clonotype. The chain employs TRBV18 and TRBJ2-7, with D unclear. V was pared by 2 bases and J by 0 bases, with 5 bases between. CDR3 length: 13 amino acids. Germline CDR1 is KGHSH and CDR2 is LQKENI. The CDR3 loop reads CASSPASSYEQYF. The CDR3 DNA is TGTGCCAGCTCACCAGCTAGCTCCTACGAGCAGTACTTC.

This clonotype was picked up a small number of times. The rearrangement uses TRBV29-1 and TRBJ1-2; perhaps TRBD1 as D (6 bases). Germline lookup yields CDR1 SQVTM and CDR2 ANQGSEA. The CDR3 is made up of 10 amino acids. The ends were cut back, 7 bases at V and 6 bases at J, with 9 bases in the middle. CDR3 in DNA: TGCAGCGCTACAGGGAATGGCTACACCTTC. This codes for CSATGNGYTF.

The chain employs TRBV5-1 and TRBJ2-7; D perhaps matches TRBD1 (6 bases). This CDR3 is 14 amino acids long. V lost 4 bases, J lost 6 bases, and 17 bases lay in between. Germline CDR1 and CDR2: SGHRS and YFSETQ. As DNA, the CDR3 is TGCGCCAGCAGCCAACAGGGCGCCGAGGGCGAGCAGTACTTC. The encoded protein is CASSQQGAEGEQYF.

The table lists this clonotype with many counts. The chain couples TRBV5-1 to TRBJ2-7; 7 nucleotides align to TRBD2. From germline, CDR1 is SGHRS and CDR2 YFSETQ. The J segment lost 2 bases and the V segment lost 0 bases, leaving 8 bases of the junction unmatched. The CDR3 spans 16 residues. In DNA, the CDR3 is TGCGCCAGCAGCTTGGGATGGGGGGGTTCGGCCTACGAGCAGTACTTC. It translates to CASSLGWGGSAYEQYF.

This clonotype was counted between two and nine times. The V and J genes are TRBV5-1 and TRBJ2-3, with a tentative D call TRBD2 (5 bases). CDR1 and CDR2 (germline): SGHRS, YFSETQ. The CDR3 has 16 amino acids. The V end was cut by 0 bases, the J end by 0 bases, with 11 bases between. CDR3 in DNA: TGCGCCAGCAGCTTGGACGGGATTCCTAGCACAGATACGCAGTATTTT. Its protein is CASSLDGIPSTDTQYF.

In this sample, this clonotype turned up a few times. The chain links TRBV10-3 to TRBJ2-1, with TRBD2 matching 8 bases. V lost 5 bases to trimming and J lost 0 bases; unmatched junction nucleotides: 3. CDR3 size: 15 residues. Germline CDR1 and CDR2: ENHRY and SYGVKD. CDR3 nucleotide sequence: TGTGCCATCAGTTCGAGCGGGAGCTCCTACAATGAGCAGTTCTTC. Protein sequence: CAISSSGSSYNEQFF.

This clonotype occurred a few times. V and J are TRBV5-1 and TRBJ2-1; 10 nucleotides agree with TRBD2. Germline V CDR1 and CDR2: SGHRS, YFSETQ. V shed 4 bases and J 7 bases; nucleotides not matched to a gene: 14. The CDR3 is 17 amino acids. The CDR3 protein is CASSNIGSGGAINEQFF. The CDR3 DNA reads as TGCGCCAGCAGCAACATAGGAAGCGGGGGGGCGATAAATGAGCAGTTCTTC.

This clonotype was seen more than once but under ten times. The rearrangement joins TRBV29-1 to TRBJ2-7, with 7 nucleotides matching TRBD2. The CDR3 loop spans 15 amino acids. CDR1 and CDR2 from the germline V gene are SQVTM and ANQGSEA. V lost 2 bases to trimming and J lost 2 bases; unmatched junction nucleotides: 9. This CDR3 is CSVENWASGAYEQYF. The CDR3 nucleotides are TGCAGCGTTGAAAACTGGGCTAGCGGAGCCTACGAGCAGTACTTC.

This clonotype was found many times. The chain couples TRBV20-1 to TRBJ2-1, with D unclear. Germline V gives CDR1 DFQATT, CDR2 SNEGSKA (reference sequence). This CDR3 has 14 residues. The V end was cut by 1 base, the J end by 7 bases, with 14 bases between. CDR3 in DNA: TGCAGTGCTAGAGTTGGTCAGATGGGTAATGAGCAGTTCTTC. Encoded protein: CSARVGQMGNEQFF.

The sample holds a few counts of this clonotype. The CDR3 bases are TGTGCCAGCAGTTACCCCGGGACAGGGCCTTATGGCTACACCTTC. It specifies CASSYPGTGPYGYTF. V usage is TRBV6-6 and J usage is TRBJ1-2; 9 nucleotides align to TRBD1. CDR1 is MNHNY and CDR2 is SVGAGI in the germline V gene (reference sequence). This CDR3 region has 15 residues. The V gene end was trimmed by 2 bases and the J gene end by 5 bases; junction bases not matched to a gene: 6.

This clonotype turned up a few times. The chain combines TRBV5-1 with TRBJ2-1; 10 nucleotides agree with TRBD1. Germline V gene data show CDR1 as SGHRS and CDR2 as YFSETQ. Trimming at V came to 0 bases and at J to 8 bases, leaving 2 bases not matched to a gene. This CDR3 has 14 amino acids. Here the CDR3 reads CASSLGTGGYEQFF. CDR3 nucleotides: TGCGCCAGCAGCTTGGGGACAGGGGGATATGAGCAGTTCTTC.

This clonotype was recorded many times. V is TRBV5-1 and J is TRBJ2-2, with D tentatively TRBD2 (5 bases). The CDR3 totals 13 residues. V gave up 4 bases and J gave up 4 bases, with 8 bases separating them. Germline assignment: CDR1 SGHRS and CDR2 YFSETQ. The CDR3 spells CASSLAFTGELFF. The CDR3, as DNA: TGCGCCAGCAGCCTAGCTTTCACCGGGGAGCTGTTTTTT.

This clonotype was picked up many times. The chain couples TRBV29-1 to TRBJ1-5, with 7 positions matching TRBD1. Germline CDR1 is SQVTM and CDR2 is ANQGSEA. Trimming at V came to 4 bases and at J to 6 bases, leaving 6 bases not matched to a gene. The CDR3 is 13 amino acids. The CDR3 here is CSVGQGPGQPQHF. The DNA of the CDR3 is TGCAGCGTTGGACAGGGACCCGGTCAGCCCCAGCATTTT.

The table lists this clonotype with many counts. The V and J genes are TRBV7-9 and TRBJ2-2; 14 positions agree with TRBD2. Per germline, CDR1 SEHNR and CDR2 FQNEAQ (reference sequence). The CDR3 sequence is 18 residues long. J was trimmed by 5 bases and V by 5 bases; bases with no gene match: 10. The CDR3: CASSTSGLAGGTTGELFF. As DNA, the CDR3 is TGTGCCAGCAGCACATCTGGACTAGCGGGAGGCACGACCGGGGAGCTGTTTTTT.

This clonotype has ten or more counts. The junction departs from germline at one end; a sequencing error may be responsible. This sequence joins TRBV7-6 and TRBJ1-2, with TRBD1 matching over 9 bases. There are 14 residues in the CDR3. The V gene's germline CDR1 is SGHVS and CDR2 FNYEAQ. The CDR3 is CASSPGGTGKVEAF. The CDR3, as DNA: TGTGCCAGCAGTCCTGGCGGGACAGGGAAGGTTGAGGCCTTC.

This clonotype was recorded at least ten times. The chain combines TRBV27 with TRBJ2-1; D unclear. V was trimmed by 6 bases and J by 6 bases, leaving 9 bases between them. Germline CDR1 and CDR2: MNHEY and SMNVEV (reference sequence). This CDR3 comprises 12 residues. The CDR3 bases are TGTGCCAGCAGCCGAAATAGCAATGAGCAGTTCTTC. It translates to CASSRNSNEQFF.

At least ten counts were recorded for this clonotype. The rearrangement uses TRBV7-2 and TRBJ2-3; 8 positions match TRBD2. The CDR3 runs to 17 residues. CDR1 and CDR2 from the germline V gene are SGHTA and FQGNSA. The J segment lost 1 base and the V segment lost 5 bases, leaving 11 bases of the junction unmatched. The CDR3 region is CASSPGLASPRTDTQYF. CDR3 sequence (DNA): TGTGCCAGCAGCCCAGGACTAGCTTCCCCGCGCACAGATACGCAGTATTTT.

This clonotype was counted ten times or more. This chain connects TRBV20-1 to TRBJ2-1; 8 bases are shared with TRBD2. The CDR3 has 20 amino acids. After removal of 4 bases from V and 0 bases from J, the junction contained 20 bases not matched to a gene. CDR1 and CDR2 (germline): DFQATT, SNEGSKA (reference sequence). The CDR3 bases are TGCAGTGCTAAGCGTTTCGGGGGGGGCCATTTTCCGAGCTCCTACAATGAGCAGTTCTTC. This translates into CSAKRFGGGHFPSSYNEQFF.